This TCR beta chain was captured by sequencing in a study of shared clonotypes between healthy human individuals. Study-wide results and limits: Donors were few, which limited the genetic and exposure-history diversity represented.

Sequencing on ten immunoSEQ deep assay plates was performed for unsorted PBMC DNA. This table comes from immunoSEQ multiplex PCR, and its TCRdb copy is limited to in-frame clones, with some not included. The repertoire consists of over 400,000 clones, with more than 65% occurring once and the leading ten covering about an eighth. The CDR3 is made up of 14 amino acids. The V gene end was trimmed by 6 bases and the J gene end by 6 bases; junction bases not matched to a gene: 5. Germline CDR1 and CDR2: SGHNT and YENEEA. With regard to this clone: Its antigen is unidentified.

The donor population consisted of healthy HIV-negative adults with no recent acute infections or vaccinations. All donors were Caucasian adults living in Nashville, Tennessee. Sequencing was performed on PBMCs. This TCR was sampled from a woman between 40 and 55 years old in good health. Some clones in this sample may be carry-over from other donors' samples. This sequence joins TRBV11-3 and TRBJ2-2, with 9 bases fitting TRBD1. CDR3 amino acids: CASRADRGSGELFF. The CDR3 bases are TGTGCCAGCAGGGCGGACAGGGGTTCCGGGGAGCTGTTTTTT.